The 31 T cell receptor beta chains given below trace back to one sample, sequenced in a study of T cells in Graves' hyperthyroidism and ophthalmopathy. Amplified TCR beta CDR3 regions came from RNA transcripts. HTBI primers drove first-round RT-PCR of the TCR CDR3. TCRdb used MiXCR to reprocess the multiplex PCR reads, holding one entry per CDR3 protein. The sample contains about 570,000 distinct CDR3 sequences, less than 15% of which appear only once. Sequencing was carried out using blood. The receptors were sampled from a woman aged 40 to 55 with Graves' hyperthyroidism.

Notes on this clonotype: It may be a read error: a sequence one base away is much more abundant. The CDR3 loop reads CTSSGGGRGGETQYF. CDR3 nucleotides: TGCACCAGCAGTGGTGGCGGGAGAGGAGGGGAGACCCAGTACTTC. This sequence joins TRBV10-2 and TRBJ2-5, with TRBD2 matching over 7 bases. Germline V gene lookup returns CDR1 WSHSY and CDR2 SAAADI. The CDR3 is 15 residues long.

This clonotype was detected only a few times. One end of the junction fails to match germline, which may point to a read error. This chain connects TRBV29-1 to TRBJ2-1, with TRBD2 matching 9 bases. Germline V gene sequence: CDR1 SQVTM, CDR2 ANQGSEA. This CDR3 has 13 residues. CDR3 protein: CSVGSSGIYEQIF. Written as DNA, the CDR3 is TGCAGCGTTGGGTCTAGCGGGATTTATGAGCAGATCTTC.

This clonotype showed up just a few times. The CDR3 does not close with the conserved phenylalanine or tryptophan, likely indicating a read error. This sequence joins TRBV4-1 and TRBJ1-5; D is uncertain. The germline CDR1 and CDR2 sequences are MGHRA and YSYEKL. V was trimmed by 0 bases and J by 3 bases, leaving 12 bases between them. The CDR3 is 16 residues long. This CDR3 is CASSQEGGGLNQPQHS. CDR3 nucleotides: TGCGCCAGCAGCCAAGAAGGAGGCGGACTCAATCAGCCCCAGCATTCT.

The V and J genes are TRBV5-1 and TRBJ2-3, with 13 positions matching TRBD2. Unmatched junction bases numbered 8, after V lost 4 bases and J lost 6 bases. CDR3 length: 16 residues. Germline CDR1 is SGHRS and CDR2 is YFSETQ. The CDR3 DNA reads as TGCGCCAGCAGCCCGGGGACTAGCGGGATTCTGGATACGCAGTATTTT. Translation: CASSPGTSGILDTQYF. The whole variable domain, remainder taken from reference TRBV5-1 and TRBJ2-3, is KAGVTQTPRYLIKTRGQQVTLSCSPISGHRSVSWYQQTPGQGLQFLFEYFSETQRNKGNFPGRFSGRQFSNSRSEMNVSTLELGDSALYLCASSPGTSGILDTQYFGPGTRLTVL.

At least ten counts were recorded for this clonotype. The chain combines TRBV3-1 with TRBJ1-1; no definite D call. The CDR3 has 14 residues. Germline assignment: CDR1 LGHDT and CDR2 YNNKEL (reference sequence). V was pared by 0 bases and J by 5 bases, with 10 bases between. The CDR3 reads CASSQEGFETEAFF. The CDR3 DNA is TGTGCCAGCAGCCAAGAAGGGTTTGAGACTGAAGCTTTCTTT.

A remark on this clonotype: This could be a read error, since a much larger clone is one nucleotide away. This sequence joins TRBV18 and TRBJ2-3; weak D call: TRBD2 (6 bases). This CDR3 is built from 15 residues. The germline V gene has CDR1 KGHSH and CDR2 LQKENI. In DNA form, the CDR3 reads TGTGCCAGCTCACGCCGGGAGCCTAGCAAAGATACGCAGTATTTT. Residues: CASSRREPSKDTQYF.

This clonotype was seen more than once but under ten times. This chain connects TRBV9 to TRBJ2-7; D may be TRBD2 (5 bases). CDR1 is SGDLS and CDR2 is YYNGEE in the germline V gene. This CDR3 spans 13 amino acids. Trimming pared 0 bases from V and 3 bases from J, leaving 7 bases between. The CDR3 bases are TGTGCCAGCAGCGTAGAAGAGGGCTACGAGCAGTACTTC. Translation: CASSVEEGYEQYF.

Many counts were recorded for this clonotype. This chain connects TRBV20-1 to TRBJ2-7, with 11 bases identical to TRBD2. The CDR3 spans 13 residues. Germline values: CDR1 DFQATT, CDR2 SNEGSKA (reference sequence). As DNA, the CDR3 is TGCAGCCTAGGGACTAGCGGTATTGGAGAGCAGTACTTC. Translation: CSLGTSGIGEQYF.

This clonotype came up many times. This chain joins TRBV5-1 and TRBJ2-1, with TRBD1 matching 7 bases. In germline, CDR1 is SGHRS, CDR2 YFSETQ. Trimming took 4 bases from V and 8 from J; bases not matched to a gene: 9. The CDR3 loop spans 14 amino acids. In nucleotides, the CDR3 is TGCGCCAGCAGCGAAGGACAGGCTTCCTATGAGCAGTTCTTC. It translates to CASSEGQASYEQFF.

This clonotype was seen only a few times. This chain connects TRBV7-6 to TRBJ2-5, with TRBD2 matching 13 bases. Unmatched junction bases numbered 3, after V lost 4 bases and J lost 4 bases. Looked up from germline, CDR1 is SGHVS and CDR2 is FNYEAQ. The CDR3 length is 15 residues. CDR3 region: CASSWGLAGSETQYF. Written as DNA, the CDR3 is TGTGCCAGCAGCTGGGGACTAGCGGGATCAGAGACCCAGTACTTC.

This clonotype has ten or more counts. This chain connects TRBV11-3 to TRBJ2-3; 7 bases align to TRBD2. This CDR3 is built from 15 residues. Germline lookup yields CDR1 SGHNT and CDR2 YENEEA. The J segment lost 0 bases and the V segment lost 5 bases, leaving 5 bases of the junction unmatched. CDR3 amino acids: CASSTWDYSTDTQYF. The CDR3 nucleotides read TGTGCCAGCAGCACCTGGGACTACAGCACAGATACGCAGTATTTT.

The J gene is TRBJ2-7, the V gene TRBV20-1; D gene unclear. From germline, CDR1 is DFQATT and CDR2 SNEGSKA (reference sequence). Deletions cut 2 bases from V and 4 bases from J, with 9 bases between. The CDR3 has 12 residues. The CDR3 protein is CSARIRIYEQYF. The CDR3 coding sequence is TGCAGTGCTAGAATCCGGATTTACGAGCAGTACTTC.

This clonotype was seen ten or more times. V and J are TRBV12-3 or TRBV12-4 and TRBJ1-2; possible D gene TRBD1, 6 bases. Trimming removed 4 bases from V and 6 bases from J, with 12 bases in between. The CDR3 consists of 13 residues. CDR3 sequence reads: CASSSAGEDGYTF. The CDR3 DNA sequence: TGTGCCAGCAGTTCCGCAGGGGAGGATGGCTACACCTTC.

This clonotype turned up a few times. The rearrangement joins TRBV15 to TRBJ2-7; no clear D gene. The CDR3 has 14 amino acids. Looked up from germline, CDR1 is LNHNV and CDR2 is YYDKDF (reference sequence). Trimming shortened V by 1 base and J by 2 bases, and 9 bases separated the two germline ends. DNA of the CDR3: TGTGCCACCAGCAGAGCTGGCATCACCTACGAGCAGTACTTC. Encoded protein: CATSRAGITYEQYF.

This clonotype was counted ten times or more. The V gene is TRBV28, the J gene TRBJ1-5, with D possibly being TRBD1 (6 bases). With 4 bases removed from V and 2 bases from J, the gap between germline ends came to 12 bases. The CDR3 loop spans 15 amino acids. Germline V gene sequence: CDR1 MDHEN, CDR2 SYDVKM. CDR3 protein: CASSSGGAGNQPQHF. CDR3 in DNA: TGTGCCAGCAGTTCCGGGGGGGCGGGCAATCAGCCCCAGCATTTT.

This clonotype has at least ten counts. Here the CDR3 DNA reads TGTGCCACCAGTGAAGGGGGGAACACTGAAGCTTTCTTT. Encoded protein: CATSEGGNTEAFF. The chain recombines TRBV24-1 with TRBJ1-1; D perhaps matches TRBD1 (6 bases). The CDR3 has 13 residues. CDR1 KGHDR and CDR2 SFDVKD come from the germline V gene. With 4 bases removed from V and 1 base from J, the gap between germline ends came to 6 bases.

The chain has TRBV28 and TRBJ2-5, with a possible D match to TRBD1 (6 bases). This CDR3 is 14 amino acids long. Germline V gives CDR1 MDHEN, CDR2 SYDVKM. V gave up 6 bases and J gave up 5 bases, with 16 bases separating them. This chain's CDR3 is CASSWKQGLETQYF. The CDR3 DNA reads as TGTGCCAGCAGCTGGAAACAGGGATTGGAGACCCAGTACTTC.

V is TRBV5-1 and J is TRBJ2-5; perhaps TRBD2 as D (7 bases). This CDR3 has 15 amino acids. The germline gives CDR1 SGHRS, CDR2 YFSETQ. Trimming took 6 bases from V and 1 from J, leaving 16 bases between them. The CDR3 bases are TGCGCCAGCAACCCCTCGGGGGGCTCCCAAGAGACCCAGTACTTC. Protein product: CASNPSGGSQETQYF.

This clonotype has a count of ten or more. The V call is TRBV6-5, the J call TRBJ2-3; D possibly matches TRBD1 or TRBD2 (5 bases each). CDR3 length equals 19 residues. The germline V gene has CDR1 MNHEY and CDR2 SVGAGI. The ends were cut back, 2 bases at V and 0 bases at J, with 21 bases in the middle. The CDR3 reads CASSYRDRGRSPSTDTQYF. CDR3 DNA: TGTGCCAGCAGTTACCGGGACCGGGGTCGGTCCCCTAGCACAGATACGCAGTATTTT.

The sample holds many counts of this clonotype. This sequence joins TRBV3-1 and TRBJ2-3; TRBD2 matches at 10 bases. The length of the CDR3 is 16 residues. The V gene end was trimmed by 4 bases and the J gene end by 5 bases; junction bases not matched to a gene: 9. CDR1 and CDR2 from the germline V gene are LGHDT and YNNKEL (reference sequence). In DNA form, the CDR3 reads TGTGCCAGCAGCCGTGGACTAGCGGATGGGGGAGATACGCAGTATTTT. Its protein product is CASSRGLADGGDTQYF.

This clonotype showed up many times. The genes are TRBV6-5 and TRBJ2-7; D gene uncertain. The CDR3 length is 13 residues. Trimming shortened V by 0 bases and J by 1 base, and 4 bases separated the two germline ends. Germline CDR1 MNHEY, CDR2 SVGAGI. The CDR3 region is CASSYSSSYEQYF. DNA for the CDR3: TGTGCCAGCAGTTACTCGTCATCCTACGAGCAGTACTTC.

The chain has TRBV7-9 and TRBJ2-7, with 12 bases lining up with TRBD2. The J call may be mistaken, given a closer DNA end match to TRBJ2-1. CDR3 length: 18 amino acids. Looked up from germline, CDR1 is SEHNR and CDR2 is FQNEAQ (reference sequence). Written as DNA, the CDR3 is TGTGCCAGCAGCTTAGTACGGGTGACTAGCGGGAGTTCTTACGAGCAGTTCTTC. Encoded protein: CASSLVRVTSGSSYEQFF.

The gene calls are TRBV5-1 and TRBJ2-6; D call uncertain. The germline V and J ends were trimmed by 0 bases and 0 bases, with 7 bases remaining between them. The CDR3 extends over 16 amino acids. The V gene's germline CDR1 is SGHRS and CDR2 YFSETQ. CDR3 sequence (DNA): TGCGCCAGCAGCTTGGCTGGGCCCTCTGGGGCCAACGTCCTGACTTTC. Protein sequence: CASSLAGPSGANVLTF.

V gene TRBV24-1 combines with J gene TRBJ2-1; no firm D call. V lost 2 bases and J 8 bases, leaving 15 bases between the germline ends. Germline lookup yields CDR1 KGHDR and CDR2 SFDVKD. This CDR3 has 15 residues. CDR3 nucleotide sequence: TGTGCCACCAGTGATTCTCGCCACCAGACCGATGAGCAGTTCTTC. Residues: CATSDSRHQTDEQFF.

The rearrangement links TRBV11-2 to TRBJ1-4; D gene unclear. The ends were cut back, 5 bases at V and 0 bases at J, with 10 bases in the middle. This CDR3 is 15 amino acids long. Germline V CDR1 and CDR2: SGHAT, FQNNGV. CDR3: CASSPGSATNEKLFF. The CDR3 region has the DNA TGTGCCAGCAGCCCTGGGTCAGCAACTAATGAAAAACTGTTTTTT.

This clonotype was detected many times. The chain carries TRBV24-1 and TRBJ2-7; D possibly uses TRBD1 or TRBD2 (5 bases each). From germline, CDR1 is KGHDR and CDR2 SFDVKD. V lost 4 bases and J lost 4, with 13 bases in between. The CDR3 consists of 14 residues. CDR3 amino acids: CATSDGARSYEQYF. The CDR3 DNA reads TGTGCCACCAGTGACGGGGCAAGGTCGTACGAGCAGTACTTC.

This clonotype was counted only a few times. The chain carries TRBV5-5 and TRBJ2-5; 7 bases are a match to TRBD2. Germline V gene data show CDR1 as SGHKS and CDR2 as YYEKEE (reference sequence). V shed 6 bases and J 5 bases; nucleotides not matched to a gene: 19. This CDR3 is 17 amino acids long. The CDR3 DNA reads as TGTGCCAGCACCCTCGGGGTGGGAGCGGGAAGTCGGGAGACCCAGTACTTC. This encodes CASTLGVGAGSRETQYF. Complete variable domain (other parts from reference TRBV5-5 and TRBJ2-5): DAGVTQSPTHLIKTRGQQVTLRCSPISGHKSVSWYQQVLGQGPQFIFQYYEKEERGRGNFPDRFSARQFPNYSSELNVNALLLGDSALYLCASTLGVGAGSRETQYFGPGTRLLVL.

The chain couples TRBV4-1 to TRBJ2-1, with D uncertain. Germline V CDR1 and CDR2: MGHRA, YSYEKL. V was trimmed by 0 bases and J by 8 bases, leaving 5 bases between them. The CDR3 consists of 12 residues. The CDR3 loop is CASSQDIDEQFF. The CDR3, as DNA: TGCGCCAGCAGCCAAGATATAGATGAGCAGTTCTTC.

Many counts were recorded for this clonotype. This chain joins TRBV7-8 and TRBJ2-3; 7 positions match TRBD2. The germline V gene encodes CDR1 SGHVS and CDR2 FQNEAQ. J was trimmed by 5 bases and V by 3 bases; bases with no gene match: 11. CDR3 size: 16 residues. CDR3 residues: CASSFGLAVNGDTQYF. Written as DNA, the CDR3 is TGTGCCAGCAGCTTCGGGCTAGCGGTGAATGGAGATACGCAGTATTTT. The full variable domain, its missing parts supplied by reference TRBV7-8 and TRBJ2-3, is GAGVSQSPRYKVAKRGQDVALRCDPISGHVSLFWYQQALGQGPEFLTYFQNEAQLDKSGLPSDRFFAERPEGSVSTLKIQRTQQEDSAVYLCASSFGLAVNGDTQYFGPGTRLTVL.

This clonotype was seen ten or more times. The chain is built from TRBV6-5 and TRBJ1-6; D is ambiguous. Between the trimmed V and J ends, which lost 0 bases and 6 bases, there was a span of 9 bases. CDR1 and CDR2 from the germline V gene are MNHEY and SVGAGI. This CDR3 spans 15 amino acids. CDR3 nucleotides: TGTGCCAGCAGTTACTCGACGGATCTTAATTCACCCCTCCACTTT. Its translation: CASSYSTDLNSPLHF.

Regarding this clonotype: With a much larger clone just one base away, this may be a read error. V usage is TRBV6-1 and J usage is TRBJ2-1; 15 bases line up with TRBD2. Germline CDR1 reads MNHNS; CDR2 reads SASEGT. CDR3 length: 16 amino acids. In DNA form, the CDR3 reads TGTGCCGGCAGTGAAGCTGGACTAGCGGGAGGGCGGGAGCAGTTCTTC. Amino acid sequence: CAGSEAGLAGGREQFF.